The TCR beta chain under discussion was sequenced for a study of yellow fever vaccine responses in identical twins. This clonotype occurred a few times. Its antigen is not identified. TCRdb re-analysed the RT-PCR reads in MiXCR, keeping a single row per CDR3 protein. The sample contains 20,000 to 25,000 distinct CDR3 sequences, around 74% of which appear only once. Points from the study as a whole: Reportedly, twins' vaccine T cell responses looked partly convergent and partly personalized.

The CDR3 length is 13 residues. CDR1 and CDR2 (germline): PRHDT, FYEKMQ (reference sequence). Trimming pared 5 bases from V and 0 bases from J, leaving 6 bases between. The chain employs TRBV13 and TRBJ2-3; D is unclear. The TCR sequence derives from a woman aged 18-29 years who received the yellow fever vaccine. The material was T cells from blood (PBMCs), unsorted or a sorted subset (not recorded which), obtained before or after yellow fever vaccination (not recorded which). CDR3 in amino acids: CASSPTSTDTQYF. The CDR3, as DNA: TGTGCCAGCAGCCCGACTAGCACAGATACGCAGTATTTT.